Listed below are T cell receptor beta chains from one sample, sequenced in a study of patients and donors after allogeneic stem cell transplantation. TCRdb reanalysed the RT-PCR reads using MiXCR and keeps one entry per CDR3 protein. The sample yields 160,000 or so distinct CDR3 sequences, 24% seen once. The sample was blood, either unsorted or a sorted T cell fraction (not recorded which). The receptors shown here come from a human donor who was either an allogeneic HSCT recipient or a stem cell or donor lymphocyte infusion donor (not recorded which). It is not recorded whose cells these are; they may come from a transplant donor. CDR3s include the opening cysteine and the closing phenylalanine or tryptophan. Fields, in order: CDR3 DNA, CDR3 protein, clone size, J gene, D gene, V gene. A D gene is named only where the DNA matches it firmly. Not every row has a clone size; where given, it reads once, few, many or a size class.

DNA: TGCGCCAGCAGCCCCGGCAGGGGGAGCGGAGGAACTAATGAAAAACTGTTTTTT
CDR3: CASSPGRGSGGTNEKLFF
size: .
J: TRBJ1-4
D: TRBD1
V: TRBV5-1

DNA: TGTGCCAGCAGCCCAGGCAGCCGACTGAACACTGAAGCTTTCTTT
CDR3: CASSPGSRLNTEAFF
size: .
J: TRBJ1-1
D: .
V: TRBV7-2

DNA: TGTGCCAGCAGCTTACGGTATGAGCAGTTCTTC
CDR3: CASSLRYEQFF
size: .
J: TRBJ2-1
D: .
V: TRBV5-8

DNA: TGTGCCAGCAGCATGACACAGAGCAATCAGCCCCAGCATTTT
CDR3: CASSMTQSNQPQHF
size: few
J: TRBJ1-5
D: .
V: TRBV7-9

DNA: TGTGCCAGCAGACAGGGGGCAGATACGCAGTATTTT
CDR3: CASRQGADTQYF
size: .
J: TRBJ2-3
D: TRBD1
V: TRBV6-5

DNA: TGTGCCAGCAGCCACTTCTTAATTGATTCACCCCTCCACTTT
CDR3: CASSHFLIDSPLHF
size: few
J: TRBJ1-6
D: .
V: TRBV3-1

DNA: TGTGCCTGCGGGACAGGGGGGCAGCCCCAGCATTTT
CDR3: CACGTGGQPQHF
size: .
J: TRBJ1-5
D: TRBD1
V: TRBV30

DNA: TGTGCCAGCTCACCACCGGGTTCTATGGACTACACCTTC
CDR3: CASSPPGSMDYTF
size: many
J: TRBJ1-2
D: .
V: TRBV18

DNA: TGCGCCAGCAGCTCCTGGAGGGCGGAGAGCTCCTATAATTCACCCCTCCACTTT
CDR3: CASSSWRAESSYNSPLHF
size: .
J: TRBJ1-6
D: .
V: TRBV5-1

DNA: TGTGCCAGCAGTTTTGGAGGGGAGACTGAAGCTTTCTTT
CDR3: CASSFGGETEAFF
size: .
J: TRBJ1-1
D: .
V: TRBV27

DNA: TGTGCCAGCGTCGGAGCGGGGATACTTGGCTACACCTTC
CDR3: CASVGAGILGYTF
size: .
J: TRBJ1-2
D: .
V: TRBV2

DNA: TGTGCCAGCTCCAGGGGGAGGAACACTGAAGCTTTCTTT
CDR3: CASSRGRNTEAFF
size: many
J: TRBJ1-1
D: TRBD1
V: TRBV18

DNA: TGCAGTGCTAGAGATCTCGAAGGGGGTAGGAACACCTTC
CDR3: CSARDLEGGRNTF
size: few
J: TRBJ1-2
D: .
V: TRBV20-1

DNA: TGCAGTGCTGCTCAGGGGCGCAGCACAGATACGCAGTATTTT
CDR3: CSAAQGRSTDTQYF
size: .
J: TRBJ2-3
D: .
V: TRBV20-1

DNA: TGTGCCAGCAGTTCCCCGCCGCGGGATACGCAGTATTTT
CDR3: CASSSPPRDTQYF
size: .
J: TRBJ2-3
D: .
V: TRBV12-3/TRBV12-4

DNA: TGCGCCAGCAGCCCCCGGACCGGCCTCAGTGGAAACACCATATATTTT
CDR3: CASSPRTGLSGNTIYF
size: .
J: TRBJ1-3
D: .
V: TRBV5-1

DNA: TGTGCCATCAGTGAGCCTCGACAGGCTGGGTACGAGCAGTACTTC
CDR3: CAISEPRQAGYEQYF
size: .
J: TRBJ2-7
D: .
V: TRBV10-3

DNA: TGTGCCAGCAGTGAATCGGGCAGGGGATTACAGCCCCAGCATTTT
CDR3: CASSESGRGLQPQHF
size: few
J: TRBJ1-5
D: .
V: TRBV25-1

DNA: TGCAGCGTTGAAGATAACTCTGATACGCAGTATTTT
CDR3: CSVEDNSDTQYF
size: .
J: TRBJ2-3
D: .
V: TRBV29-1

DNA: TGCGCCAGCAGCCAAGAGCAGGGGGCCTTTGGGGATACGCAGTATTTT
CDR3: CASSQEQGAFGDTQYF
size: few
J: TRBJ2-3
D: TRBD1
V: TRBV4-1

DNA: TGTGCCAGCAGTTACTTAGCGGGGAAAGAGCAGTACTTC
CDR3: CASSYLAGKEQYF
size: .
J: TRBJ2-7
D: TRBD2
V: TRBV6-6

DNA: TGTGCCAGCAGCAAACTTGAAGGACCTAGCAATCAGCCCCAGCATTTT
CDR3: CASSKLEGPSNQPQHF
size: once
J: TRBJ1-5
D: .
V: TRBV21-1

DNA: TGTGCCAGCAATCGTGGGGGTTTGCGGTACCAAGAGACCCAGTACTTC
CDR3: CASNRGGLRYQETQYF
size: few
J: TRBJ2-5
D: .
V: TRBV12-3/TRBV12-4

DNA: TGTGCCAGCAGCTTAGATCTGGAGGGACAGTTGAACACTGAAGCTTTCTTT
CDR3: CASSLDLEGQLNTEAFF
size: .
J: TRBJ1-1
D: TRBD1
V: TRBV11-3

DNA: TGTGCCAGCAGCCCTTCACTAGCGGGACCCACCGGCGATGAGCAGTTCTTC
CDR3: CASSPSLAGPTGDEQFF
size: .
J: TRBJ2-1
D: TRBD2
V: TRBV7-2

DNA: TGTGCCAGCAGCTTAAGTAGGGAACACGAGCAGTTCTTC
CDR3: CASSLSREHEQFF
size: .
J: TRBJ2-1
D: .
V: TRBV7-3

DNA: TGTGCCAGCAGTTACTCCGTGCACCGGGGAGGGAATGAGCAGTTCTTC
CDR3: CASSYSVHRGGNEQFF
size: .
J: TRBJ2-1
D: TRBD2
V: TRBV6-2/TRBV6-3

DNA: TGTGCCAGCAGCTCGGGACTAGCGGGACGCACAGATACGCAGTATTTT
CDR3: CASSSGLAGRTDTQYF
size: .
J: TRBJ2-3
D: TRBD2
V: TRBV7-2

DNA: TGCAGCGTTGAAGTCGAGGCCACAGATACGCAGTATTTT
CDR3: CSVEVEATDTQYF
size: .
J: TRBJ2-3
D: .
V: TRBV29-1

DNA: TGCAGTGCTCGCAATCGGACAGTTGGGCCCTGGGACACCATATATTTT
CDR3: CSARNRTVGPWDTIYF
size: few
J: TRBJ1-3
D: .
V: TRBV20-1

DNA: TGTGCCAGCAGCTTATTCCTGAGTCTATACGCGGGAGTAGGTGATACGCAGTATTTT
CDR3: CASSLFLSLYAGVGDTQYF
size: .
J: TRBJ2-3
D: TRBD2
V: TRBV7-2

DNA: TGTGCCAGCAGCCAGCGGACAGGGTACTACAATGAGCAGTTCTTC
CDR3: CASSQRTGYYNEQFF
size: .
J: TRBJ2-1
D: TRBD1
V: TRBV9

DNA: TGCACCGACAGGGAGACCCAGTACTTC
CDR3: CTDRETQYF
size: .
J: TRBJ2-5
D: .
V: TRBV21-1

DNA: TGTGCCAGCAGCTTCACAGGGGGGTGGACTGAAGCTTTCTTT
CDR3: CASSFTGGWTEAFF
size: many
J: TRBJ1-1
D: TRBD1
V: TRBV7-8

DNA: TGCAGCGTTGAAGCCGGACAGGGAGGATACGAGCAGTACTTC
CDR3: CSVEAGQGGYEQYF
size: .
J: TRBJ2-7
D: TRBD1
V: TRBV29-1

DNA: TGTGCCTGGAGTGAGTTGGGCTACAGAGATTTCTTT
CDR3: CAWSELGYRDFF
size: .
J: TRBJ1-1
D: .
V: TRBV30

DNA: TGTGCCACTCAGGGGAGGAACACTGAAGCTTTCTTT
CDR3: CATQGRNTEAFF
size: .
J: TRBJ1-1
D: .
V: TRBV10-3

DNA: TGCAGCGTTCGGCCGGGCGCTAGCACAGATACGCAGTATTTT
CDR3: CSVRPGASTDTQYF
size: .
J: TRBJ2-3
D: .
V: TRBV29-1

DNA: TGTGCCAGCACCTGGTCCCGCTCTGGAAACACCATATATTTT
CDR3: CASTWSRSGNTIYF
size: few
J: TRBJ1-3
D: .
V: TRBV12-3/TRBV12-4

DNA: TGCGCCAGCAGCACCAGGGGCTGGACTGAAGCTTTCTTT
CDR3: CASSTRGWTEAFF
size: few
J: TRBJ1-1
D: .
V: TRBV5-1

DNA: TGTGCCAGCAGTTTAGGTAGCGGGACCGGCAAAAACATTCAGTACTTC
CDR3: CASSLGSGTGKNIQYF
size: few
J: TRBJ2-4
D: TRBD2
V: TRBV12-3/TRBV12-4

DNA: TGTGCCAGCAGTTACCAGAGGAACACTGAAGCTTTCTTT
CDR3: CASSYQRNTEAFF
size: once
J: TRBJ1-1
D: .
V: TRBV6-2/TRBV6-3

DNA: TGCACCAGCAGCTTGAGAAGGGCAGCCGAAGCTTTCTTT
CDR3: CTSSLRRAAEAFF
size: .
J: TRBJ1-1
D: .
V: TRBV5-1

DNA: TGCAGTGCTAGAATCATTGGGGGGATCAATCAGCCCCAGCATTTT
CDR3: CSARIIGGINQPQHF
size: .
J: TRBJ1-5
D: .
V: TRBV20-1

DNA: TGTGCCAGCAGCTCAATGGGGACAGGGGGCTATGGCTACACCTTC
CDR3: CASSSMGTGGYGYTF
size: few
J: TRBJ1-2
D: TRBD1
V: TRBV7-8

DNA: TGCAGCGCAGGGGGCGTCGGCAATCAGCCCCAGCATTTT
CDR3: CSAGGVGNQPQHF
size: .
J: TRBJ1-5
D: TRBD1
V: TRBV29-1

DNA: TGTGCCAGCTACCGAGGTGGGGGTTCCGGGGAGCTGTTTTTT
CDR3: CASYRGGGSGELFF
size: .
J: TRBJ2-2
D: .
V: TRBV12-3/TRBV12-4

DNA: TGTGCCAGCTCACCGTCCCAAGGAGTTTACAATGAGCAGTTCTTC
CDR3: CASSPSQGVYNEQFF
size: .
J: TRBJ2-1
D: .
V: TRBV18

DNA: TGTGCCAGCAGTTGGACGAGAGATCAGCCCCAGCATTTT
CDR3: CASSWTRDQPQHF
size: .
J: TRBJ1-5
D: .
V: TRBV6-6

DNA: TGTGCCAGTACCCCCCGGCCAGCCTCCTATGAGCAGTTCTTC
CDR3: CASTPRPASYEQFF
size: .
J: TRBJ2-1
D: .
V: TRBV19

DNA: TGCGCCAGCAGCTTGGGGTCCTCTACTAGCACAGATACGCAGTATTTT
CDR3: CASSLGSSTSTDTQYF
size: many
J: TRBJ2-3
D: .
V: TRBV5-1

DNA: TGTGCCAGCAGCCAAGATCCCCGGAACTCCTACAATGAGCAGTTCTTC
CDR3: CASSQDPRNSYNEQFF
size: few
J: TRBJ2-1
D: .
V: TRBV4-2

DNA: TGCGCCAGCAGCTTGGATACATTAGCGGGGGGAAACAATGAGCAGTTCTTC
CDR3: CASSLDTLAGGNNEQFF
size: few
J: TRBJ2-1
D: TRBD2
V: TRBV5-1

DNA: TGTGCCAGCAGCGTAGATGGACGGGGGGTAGATACGCAGTATTTT
CDR3: CASSVDGRGVDTQYF
size: .
J: TRBJ2-3
D: TRBD2
V: TRBV9

DNA: TGCGCCAGCAGCCCTACGGACGGGTTGACCAATGAGCAGTTCTTC
CDR3: CASSPTDGLTNEQFF
size: .
J: TRBJ2-1
D: .
V: TRBV5-1

DNA: TGTGCCTGGAGTGTTACGACAGTGAACACTGAAGCTTTCTTT
CDR3: CAWSVTTVNTEAFF
size: .
J: TRBJ1-1
D: .
V: TRBV30